The 17 T cell receptor beta chains below were found in one sample sequenced in a study of tumor-infiltrating lymphocytes in primary liver carcinoma. RNA and DNA were co-extracted from around 20-30 mg of unsorted bulk tissue. A constant-region primer primed TCR beta cDNA synthesis from 400 to 550 ng of total RNA. What produced the TCR beta libraries was three nested multiplex PCR rounds using slightly modified ARM-PCR. Forward primers for TRBV1-TRBV30 and a C-beta reverse primer served the first two PCR rounds, at roughly 10 cycles each. A single record per CDR3 protein comes from TCRdb applying MiXCR to the multiplex PCR reads. The top ten hold 9.3% of the sample, which has 90,000 to 150,000 distinct CDR3 sequences, less than 80% seen once. The sequencing input was liver tumor tissue from sampling region 1. The subset here: tumor region T1, superior pole. The origin of the receptors is a woman aged 55-70 years with primary liver carcinoma and hepatitis B virus infection.

Notes on this clonotype: A read error may account for a junction end that differs from germline. The chain joins TRBV11-2 to TRBJ2-2, with D perhaps assigned TRBD1 or TRBD2 (5 bases each). This CDR3 spans 15 amino acids. CDR1 is SGHAT, CDR2 FQNNGV, per germline. CDR3 protein: CASSIESGFTGELFF. CDR3 coding DNA: TGTGCCAGCAGCATAGAGTCAGGGTTCACCGGGGAGCTGTTTTTC.

With regard to this clonotype: A much larger clone differs by one base, so this may be a read error. The chain links TRBV4-1 to TRBJ2-4, with 10 nucleotides matching TRBD2. The CDR3 extends over 17 amino acids. Germline assignment: CDR1 MGHRA and CDR2 YSYEKL. Here the CDR3 DNA reads TGCTCCAGCAGCCAAGGAGCGGGAGGGGTAGCCAAAAACATTCAGTACTTC. Residues: CSSSQGAGGVAKNIQYF.

Points on this clonotype: The CDR3 does not end in the conserved phenylalanine or tryptophan, so this is likely a read error. J is TRBJ2-7 and V is TRBV14; D gene uncertain. From germline, CDR1 is SGHDN and CDR2 FVKESK. The CDR3 has 14 residues. CDR3 sequence reads: CVSSQVDGSYEQYI. CDR3 nucleotides: TGTGTCAGCAGCCAAGTAGACGGATCCTACGAGCAGTACATC.

To note about this clonotype: A much more abundant neighbour one base away suggests this may be a read error. The chain carries TRBV6-1 and TRBJ2-1; D could derive from TRBD1 or TRBD2 (5 bases each). Germline-derived CDR1 and CDR2 are MNHNS and SASEGT. The CDR3 is made up of 14 amino acids. The CDR3: CARSETMGDNEQFF. The CDR3, as DNA: TGTGCCAGAAGTGAAACCATGGGGGACAATGAGCAGTTCTTC.

Turning to this clonotype: A much larger clone lies one base from this, so it may be a read error. This chain uses TRBV7-8 with TRBJ1-1, with D hard to call. The CDR3 has 14 amino acids. Deletions cut 2 bases from V and 3 bases from J, with 10 bases between. Germline-derived CDR1 and CDR2 are SGHVS and FQNEAQ. This chain's CDR3 is CASSLLQMDTEAFF. Written as DNA, the CDR3 is TGTGCCAGCAGCTTATTACAGATGGACACTGAAGCTTTCTTT. Combining the CDR3 with reference TRBV7-8 and TRBJ1-1 gives the whole variable domain GAGVSQSPRYKVAKRGQDVALRCDPISGHVSLFWYQQALGQGPEFLTYFQNEAQLDKSGLPSDRFFAERPEGSVSTLKIQRTQQEDSAVYLCASSLLQMDTEAFFGQGTRLTVV.

Comments on this clonotype: A much more abundant neighbour one base away suggests this may be a read error. Written as DNA, the CDR3 is TGTGCCAGCAGTTGGGGGCCAGATACGCAGTATTTT. This sequence encodes CASSWGPDTQYF. V usage is TRBV11-2 and J usage is TRBJ2-3; D is perhaps TRBD1 (6 bases). CDR1 and CDR2 (germline): SGHAT, FQNNGV. With 6 bases removed from V and 4 bases from J, the gap between germline ends came to 8 bases. The CDR3 length is 12 residues.

As concerns this clonotype: The junction departs from the called germline gene at one end, perhaps through a read error. V usage is TRBV6-6 and J usage is TRBJ1-1; no reliable D call. Germline CDR1 MNHNY, CDR2 SVGAGI (reference sequence). There are 13 residues in the CDR3. The CDR3 spells CASSDTQHTEALF. The CDR3, as DNA: TGTGCCAGCAGCGATACCCAGCACACTGAAGCTCTCTTT.

This clonotype has just one count. J is TRBJ1-2 and V is TRBV12-3 or TRBV12-4; D is possibly TRBD1 (6 bases). CDR3 length: 15 amino acids. Trimming shortened V by 10 bases and J by 1 base, and 19 bases separated the two germline ends. The CDR3 DNA is TGTGCCATCAGCACCATAGGGGGGTTTAACTATGGCTACACCTTC. Translation gives CAISTIGGFNYGYTF.

The chain uses TRBV14 and TRBJ2-7, with D perhaps matching TRBD2 (6 bases). This CDR3 spans 13 amino acids. The germline V and J ends were trimmed by 2 bases and 5 bases, with 10 bases remaining between them. CDR1 is SGHDN, CDR2 FVKESK, per germline. This chain's CDR3 is CASSQRGGNEQYF. As DNA, the CDR3 is TGTGCCAGCAGCCAAAGGGGCGGGAACGAGCAGTACTTC.

The chain carries TRBV11-2 and TRBJ2-1; TRBD1 or TRBD2 may be the D gene (6 bases each). Trimming stripped 0 bases from V and 16 bases from J, with 16 bases between. The CDR3 consists of 13 residues. Germline CDR1 SGHAT, CDR2 FQNNGV. This chain's CDR3 is CASSLEGAGQLFF. The CDR3 bases are TGTGCCAGCAGCTTAGAGGGGGCGGGGCAGCTATTCTTC.

With regard to this clonotype: This may be a read error: a much more frequent sequence differs by one nucleotide. The rearrangement uses TRBV29-1 and TRBJ2-1, with 8 bases identical to TRBD2. This CDR3 is built from 12 residues. Germline lookup yields CDR1 SQVTM and CDR2 ANQGSEA. After removal of 4 bases from V and 11 bases from J, the junction contained 7 bases not matched to a gene. This CDR3 reads CSVARGGYKQFF. CDR3 in DNA: TGCAGCGTTGCCCGGGGGGGGTATAAGCAGTTCTTC.

Only a few counts were recorded for this clonotype. The chain uses TRBV7-6 and TRBJ1-3; D is undetermined. This CDR3 spans 13 amino acids. Trimming stripped 4 bases from V and 4 bases from J, with 8 bases between. Germline-derived CDR1 and CDR2 are SGHVS and FNYEAQ. The CDR3 bases are TGTGCCAGCAGCTCCCATGAGGGAAACACCATATATTTT. This encodes CASSSHEGNTIYF.

Remarks on this clonotype: One junction end does not reproduce the germline sequence, and a read error may be involved. This chain joins TRBV29-1 and TRBJ2-7, with D possibly TRBD2 on 6 matching bases. The germline V gene encodes CDR1 SQVTM and CDR2 ANQGSEA. CDR3 length: 15 residues. CDR3 bases: TGCAGCGTTAATAGTGGAGGGGCTAGCTCCCACGAGCAGTACTTC. Translated, it gives CSVNSGGASSHEQYF.

This clonotype has more than one count but fewer than ten. V and J are TRBV5-4 and TRBJ1-5; possibly TRBD1 for D (5 bases). Trimming removed 4 bases from V and 5 bases from J, with 10 bases in between. Germline V gene sequence: CDR1 SGHNT, CDR2 YYREEE (reference sequence). The CDR3 has 13 amino acids. DNA for the CDR3: TGTGCCAGCAGCACTGACAGAGATCAGCCCCAGCATTTT. Amino acid sequence: CASSTDRDQPQHF.

Points on this clonotype: Germline and junction disagree at one end, which may indicate a read error. The V and J genes are TRBV11-3 and TRBJ2-1, with 10 bases fitting TRBD2. The J call may be incorrect, as the DNA end agrees better with TRBJ2-7. The CDR3 contains 15 residues. Germline V gives CDR1 SGHNT, CDR2 YENEEA. CDR3 sequence: CTSGLGTSGKLEQYF. The DNA of the CDR3 is TGTACCAGCGGCTTAGGAACTAGCGGGAAGCTTGAGCAGTACTTC.

The V and J genes are TRBV14 and TRBJ2-1; 8 bases fit TRBD1. This CDR3 region has 15 residues. Germline assignment: CDR1 SGHDN and CDR2 FVKESK. The trim removed 2 bases at V and 8 bases at J, leaving 8 bases unmatched. CDR3 sequence (DNA): TGTGCCAGCAGCCAATCTACAGGGGGAGGTTATGAGCAGTTCTTC. It is translated as CASSQSTGGGYEQFF.

As for this clonotype: This may be a read error, as it is one base from a much larger clone. The genes are TRBV4-2 and TRBJ1-4; unclear D gene. V shed 0 bases and J shed 2 bases, with 16 bases lying between them. CDR1 is LGHNA and CDR2 is YNFKEQ in the germline V gene. CDR3 length: 18 residues. Here the CDR3 DNA reads TGTGCCAGCAGCCAAGATGCCGGGGTTTCCAGGACTAATGAAAAACTGTTTTTT. Encoded protein: CASSQDAGVSRTNEKLFF.